This T cell receptor beta chain is drawn from a study of T-cell reconstitution after alpha-beta-depleted transplantation in children. Overall study results and limits: For some patients, TCRbeta diversity was high at day 60 because of recipient T cells and thymic progenitors that survived. T cells produced anew were the main source of T-cell counts and diversity one year after transplant. Expanded graft clones, several hundred of them, were reportedly the source of alpha-beta T cells about two months after transplant.

This clonotype was seen many times. Its antigen is undetermined. TCRbeta library construction was performed incorporating unique molecular identifiers. TCRdb called the PCR reads again in MiXCR, with one record for every CDR3 protein. The data show 85,000 to 120,000 distinct CDR3 sequences, with about 6.8% seen just once and approximately 16% held by the top ten. The material sequenced was PBMCs, taken before TCRalphabeta/CD19-depleted stem cell transplant. The receptor's source is a boy between 2 and 15 years old with acute lymphoblastic leukemia, due to receive a stem cell transplant.

The CDR3 DNA reads as TGCGCCAGCAGTGGAGGACAGGAGGCTGGGGCCAACGTCCTGACTTTC. Encoded protein: CASSGGQEAGANVLTF. The chain carries TRBV5-1 and TRBJ2-6; 7 bases map to TRBD1. Germline V gene lookup returns CDR1 SGHRS and CDR2 YFSETQ. This CDR3 contains 16 residues. The V and J ends lost 5 bases and 2 bases, in that order; junction bases with no gene match: 7.